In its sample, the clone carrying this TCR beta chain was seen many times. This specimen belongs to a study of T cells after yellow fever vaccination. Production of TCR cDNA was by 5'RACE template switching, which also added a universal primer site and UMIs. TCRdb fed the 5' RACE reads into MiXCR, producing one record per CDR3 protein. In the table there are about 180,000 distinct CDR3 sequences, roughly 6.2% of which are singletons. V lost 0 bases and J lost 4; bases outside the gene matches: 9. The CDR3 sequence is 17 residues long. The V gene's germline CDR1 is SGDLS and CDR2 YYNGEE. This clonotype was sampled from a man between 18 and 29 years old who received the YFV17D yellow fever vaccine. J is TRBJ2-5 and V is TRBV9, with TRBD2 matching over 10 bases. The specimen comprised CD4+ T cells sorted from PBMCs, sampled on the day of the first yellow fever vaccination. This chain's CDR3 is CASSVGPAGGPGETQYF. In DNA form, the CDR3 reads TGTGCCAGCAGCGTAGGGCCAGCGGGGGGGCCGGGAGAGACCCAGTACTTC.